This TCR beta chain was captured by sequencing in a study of T cell repertoires in cytomegalovirus infection. The overall study: Used in the study were CMV epitopes, some recently identified and HLA-C-restricted, others well-studied and HLA-B-restricted. TCR beta signatures that were public indicated CMV infection and matching HLA type. The study's findings and limits: Cumulative frequency of public TCR beta families picked out carriers of CMV plus the relevant HLA.

As for this clonotype: Antigen specificity is unknown.

TCRdb itself ran the reads through MiXCR, one entry per CDR3 protein. The data hold some 800,000 distinct CDR3 sequences, with 25% to 35% observed a single time. Germline trimming cut 6 bases from V and 7 bases from J; bases unmatched to any gene: 7. The CDR3 covers 15 residues. The rearrangement links TRBV12-3 or TRBV12-4 to TRBJ1-6; TRBD1 aligns across 9 bases. The receptor was derived from a human donor in good health (CMV status not recorded). Some clones in this sample may be carry-over from other donors' samples. Sequenced here: cultured CD8+ T cells from PBMCs, sampled from culture after CMV antigen stimulation. The CDR3 coding sequence is TGTGCCAGCAGACCAGGGACAGGGCGAAATTCACCCCTCCACTTT. Its translation: CASRPGTGRNSPLHF.